This T cell receptor (beta chain) was captured by sequencing in a study of blood T cell repertoires in COVID-19. V lost 2 bases to trimming and J lost 13 bases; unmatched junction nucleotides: 3. The germline gives CDR1 MGHDK, CDR2 SYGVNS. The CDR3 consists of 12 residues. Original analysis: Estimates of nucleated cell counts were drawn from the amplification of reference gene primers. Here immunoSEQ multiplex PCR was the method, and the copy in TCRdb shows in-frame clones only, minus some. V and J calls and clone size are those listed in that table; D and trimming were worked out from the DNA. Of roughly 240,000 clones listed, about nine tenths are singletons.

Sequencing input: PBMCs or T cells enriched from blood (not recorded which). The genes are TRBV25-1 and TRBJ2-1; 9 bases map to TRBD2. The sequence was collected from a woman aged 40 to 50 with acute COVID-19. CDR3 in DNA: TGTGCCAGCAGTGAAATGCGGGAGGGCCAGTTCTTC. It specifies CASSEMREGQFF.